Listed here are 23 T cell receptor beta chains from one sample, sequenced in a study of T cell repertoires in cytomegalovirus infection. TCRdb independently ran MiXCR on the reads; one entry per CDR3 protein. The table has under 850,000 distinct CDR3 sequences, 30% to 40% seen once. These receptors lack a known antigen. Specimen: cultured PBMCs, collected from culture after CMV antigen stimulation. These TCRs come from a human donor in good health (CMV status not recorded). Some clones in this sample may be carry-over from other donors' samples.

This clonotype was counted a few times. The V call is TRBV19, the J call TRBJ1-2; maybe TRBD1 (5 bases). The length of the CDR3 is 17 residues. Per the germline V gene, CDR1 is LNHDA and CDR2 is SQIVND (reference sequence). Trimming took off 4 bases at V and 5 bases at J, with 23 bases between the two ends. CDR3 bases: TGTGCCAGTAGTACTTGGACCACGAGGGGCCATAATTATGGCTACACCTTC. It codes for CASSTWTTRGHNYGYTF. Full variable domain (rest looked up from reference TRBV19 and TRBJ1-2): DGGITQSPKYLFRKEGQNVTLSCEQNLNHDAMYWYRQDPGQGLRLIYYSQIVNDFQKGDIAEGYSVSREKKESFPLTVTSAQKNPTAFYLCASSTWTTRGHNYGYTFGSGTRLTVV.

The chain has TRBV2 and TRBJ2-3; no clear D. V lost 4 bases and J lost 5, with 13 bases in between. Per germline, CDR1 SNHLY and CDR2 FYNNEI. This CDR3 spans 14 amino acids. The CDR3 loop is CASSVDGVGDTQYF. CDR3 DNA sequence: TGTGCCAGCAGTGTGGACGGTGTTGGAGATACGCAGTATTTT.

Note on this clonotype: Lacking the conserved final phenylalanine or tryptophan, this CDR3 likely reflects a read error. The chain uses TRBV24-1 and TRBJ2-1; a possible D gene is TRBD1 (6 bases). V dropped 4 bases and J dropped 3 bases, with 15 bases sitting between them. The CDR3 is made up of 16 amino acids. Germline values: CDR1 KGHDR, CDR2 SFDVKD. CDR3 bases: TGTGCCACCAGTGACCCAAGAGGGGGAAACTACAATGAGCAGTTCTAC. This encodes CATSDPRGGNYNEQFY.

This chain links TRBV7-2 with TRBJ2-7; 9 bases map to TRBD1. The germline CDR1 and CDR2 sequences are SGHTA and FQGNSA. V lost 5 bases and J lost 6; bases outside the gene matches: 8. CDR3 size: 14 residues. The chain's CDR3 is CASSPGTGFIEQYF. CDR3 DNA sequence: TGTGCCAGCAGCCCGGGGACAGGGTTTATCGAGCAGTACTTC. Based on the CDR3 plus reference TRBV7-2 and TRBJ2-7, the full variable domain is GAGVSQSPSNKVTEKGKDVELRCDPISGHTALYWYRQSLGQGLEFLIYFQGNSAPDKSGLPSDRFSAERTGGSVSTLTIQRTQQEDSAVYLCASSPGTGFIEQYFGPGTRLTVT.

The chain joins TRBV19 to TRBJ1-1; tentative D call: TRBD1 (6 bases). Trimming stripped 6 bases from V and 1 base from J, with 18 bases between. The germline gives CDR1 LNHDA, CDR2 SQIVND (reference sequence). This CDR3 is 16 amino acids long. CDR3 DNA: TGTGCCAGTAGCAGCTACCCAGGGGCGGGGAACACTGAAGCTTTCTTT. Translated, it gives CASSSYPGAGNTEAFF.

This clonotype was detected only a few times. The chain couples TRBV12-5 to TRBJ1-2; D is unresolved. This CDR3 is built from 12 residues. V was pared by 4 bases and J by 4 bases, with 7 bases between. Germline assignment: CDR1 LGHNT and CDR2 FRNRAP. The CDR3 nucleotides read TGTGCTAGTGGTTCCGGGATCTATGGCTACACCTTC. It encodes CASGSGIYGYTF.

The chain recombines TRBV18 with TRBJ2-5, with D unclear. Germline values: CDR1 KGHSH, CDR2 LQKENI. This CDR3 has 15 residues. V lost 6 bases to trimming and J lost 5 bases, with 19 bases between them. The CDR3, as DNA: TGTGCCAGCTCCCCTAAAAAGGGCCAATGGGAGACCCAGTACTTC. It encodes CASSPKKGQWETQYF.

The chain links TRBV19 to TRBJ2-5; D could derive from TRBD1 or TRBD2 (5 bases each). This CDR3 contains 14 residues. Deletions cut 3 bases from V and 4 bases from J, with 12 bases between. Germline V lookup: CDR1 LNHDA, CDR2 SQIVND (reference sequence). The CDR3 here is CASSIRRGRETQYF. In DNA, the CDR3 is TGTGCCAGTAGTATTCGTAGGGGACGAGAGACCCAGTACTTC. Using reference TRBV19 and TRBJ2-5 for the parts outside the CDR3, the full variable domain is DGGITQSPKYLFRKEGQNVTLSCEQNLNHDAMYWYRQDPGQGLRLIYYSQIVNDFQKGDIAEGYSVSREKKESFPLTVTSAQKNPTAFYLCASSIRRGRETQYFGPGTRLLVL.

This chain uses TRBV6-6 with TRBJ1-5; D not resolved. CDR1 and CDR2 (germline): MNHNY, SVGAGI (reference sequence). Trimming cost V 6 bases and J 4 bases, with 7 bases left between them. The CDR3 spans 12 residues. The CDR3 region has the DNA TGTGCCAGCAGGGCCAGGAATCAGCCCCAGCATTTT. The encoded protein is CASRARNQPQHF.

The chain carries TRBV6-2 or TRBV6-3 and TRBJ1-6; TRBD1 is a possible D gene (5 bases). The V end lost 5 bases, the J end lost 7 bases, and 18 bases lay between the germline ends. CDR3 length: 16 residues. Per germline, CDR1 MNHEY and CDR2 SVGEGT. The CDR3 region is CASSTPRGRRNSPLHF. The CDR3 DNA follows: TGTGCCAGCAGTACTCCGCGGGGGAGGCGGAATTCACCCCTCCACTTT.

V usage is TRBV10-3 and J usage is TRBJ2-1; TRBD2 matches at 10 bases. The germline gives CDR1 ENHRY, CDR2 SYGVKD. V lost 10 bases, J lost 0 bases, and 9 bases stayed unmatched. The CDR3 runs to 16 residues. CDR3 DNA: TGTGCCAGTACACTAGCGGGGATAAGCTCCTACAATGAGCAGTTCTTC. Its protein is CASTLAGISSYNEQFF.

V gene TRBV7-4 combines with J gene TRBJ2-4; D ambiguous. The CDR3 totals 13 residues. From germline, CDR1 is SGHVT and CDR2 SQSDAQ. V shed 0 bases and J shed 7 bases, with 7 bases lying between them. In nucleotides, the CDR3 is TGTGCCAGCAGCTTAGCTTCGGAGAACATTCAGTACTTC. Translated: CASSLASENIQYF.

This rearrangement joins TRBV5-1 to TRBJ2-2; 8 bases match TRBD1. The CDR3 extends over 16 amino acids. Germline CDR1 is SGHRS and CDR2 is YFSETQ. V trimming: 1 base; J trimming: 6 bases; junction bases outside the gene matches: 8. CDR3 sequence reads: CASSLLTGGNSGELFF. The CDR3 DNA reads as TGCGCCAGCAGCTTGTTAACAGGGGGTAATTCCGGGGAGCTGTTTTTT.

The table lists this clonotype with a few counts. The rearrangement links TRBV4-2 to TRBJ2-5, with 8 bases identical to TRBD2. With 1 base clipped from V and 5 bases from J, the junction kept 15 bases outside the gene matches. The CDR3 runs to 18 residues. Germline loops: CDR1 LGHNA, CDR2 YNFKEQ. This CDR3 reads CASSQVGAGDLFGETQYF. The CDR3 DNA follows: TGTGCCAGCAGCCAAGTGGGAGCGGGGGACCTCTTTGGGGAGACCCAGTACTTC.

The chain joins TRBV10-2 to TRBJ2-3; TRBD2 matches 9 bases. The junction had 6 bases not matched to a gene; V was cut back by 6 bases and J by 2 bases. The CDR3 totals 15 residues. Germline CDR1 and CDR2: WSHSY and SAAADI. The chain's CDR3 is CASRERGAYTDTQYF. In nucleotides, the CDR3 is TGCGCCAGCAGAGAGCGGGGGGCATACACAGATACGCAGTATTTT.

The V and J genes are TRBV6-1 and TRBJ1-5, with unresolved D. This CDR3 comprises 13 residues. Per germline, CDR1 MNHNS and CDR2 SASEGT. The ends were cut back, 6 bases at V and 0 bases at J, with 6 bases in the middle. The CDR3 nucleotides are TGTGCCAGCAGGTTCAGTAGCAATCAGCCCCAGCATTTT. Its translation: CASRFSSNQPQHF.

The genes are TRBV6-1 and TRBJ2-2, with 10 bases identical to TRBD1. Losses at the gene ends were 2 bases for V and 6 bases for J; bases not matched to a gene: 9. CDR1 is MNHNS and CDR2 is SASEGT in the germline V gene. This CDR3 spans 17 amino acids. CDR3 sequence reads: CASSEIWTGGSPGELFF. CDR3 sequence (DNA): TGTGCCAGCAGTGAAATCTGGACAGGGGGGAGTCCCGGGGAGCTGTTTTTT.

This clonotype was counted only a few times. The chain joins TRBV28 to TRBJ1-4, with D possibly matching TRBD1 (6 bases). V lost 5 bases to trimming and J lost 8 bases, with 18 bases between them. The length of the CDR3 is 15 residues. Germline V lookup: CDR1 MDHEN, CDR2 SYDVKM. CDR3 region: CASSPTRRGQEKLFF. CDR3 nucleotide sequence: TGTGCCAGCAGTCCGACGAGGCGGGGGCAAGAAAAACTGTTTTTT.

The chain uses TRBV7-2 and TRBJ2-7; D gene uncertain. Germline values: CDR1 SGHTA, CDR2 FQGNSA. CDR3 size: 13 residues. Trimming removed 4 bases from V and 2 bases from J, with 9 bases in between. The CDR3 here is CASSSRSPYEQYF. The CDR3 DNA reads TGTGCCAGCAGCTCCCGATCCCCCTACGAGCAGTACTTC.

This clonotype was counted only a few times. The V call is TRBV7-2, the J call TRBJ2-7; perhaps TRBD2 as D (6 bases). The germline V and J ends were trimmed by 2 bases and 2 bases, with 13 bases remaining between them. The CDR3 extends over 15 amino acids. Germline assignment: CDR1 SGHTA and CDR2 FQGNSA. Here the CDR3 reads CASSLPGLQTYEQYF. DNA for the CDR3: TGTGCCAGCAGCTTACCGGGACTCCAAACCTACGAGCAGTACTTC.

This clonotype was recorded at least ten times. The V gene is TRBV7-2, the J gene TRBJ2-1, with D unresolved. Germline assignment: CDR1 SGHTA and CDR2 FQGNSA. The V gene lost 8 bases and the J gene lost 0 bases, with 2 bases spanning the gap. The CDR3 has 11 residues. In nucleotides, the CDR3 is TGTGCCAGCGCCTCCTACAATGAGCAGTTCTTC. Translation: CASASYNEQFF.

The sample holds many counts of this clonotype. The V call is TRBV7-8, the J call TRBJ2-2, with a weak D call TRBD2 (5 bases). The ends were cut back, 5 bases at V and 0 bases at J, with 13 bases in the middle. CDR3 length equals 16 residues. Germline CDR1 SGHVS, CDR2 FQNEAQ. Written as DNA, the CDR3 is TGTGCCAGCAGCGCCTATACTAGAGCGAACACCGGGGAGCTGTTTTTT. Translating it yields CASSAYTRANTGELFF.

This clonotype was seen a single time. The DNA of the CDR3 is TGTGCCAGCAGTTCCCGGCGAACGCCCGAGGCTTTCTTT. Translation gives CASSSRRTPEAFF. V usage is TRBV28 and J usage is TRBJ1-1; D gene unclear. The V gene's germline CDR1 is MDHEN and CDR2 SYDVKM. This CDR3 is 13 amino acids long. The V gene lost 4 bases and the J gene lost 11 bases, with 17 bases spanning the gap. The whole variable domain, remainder taken from reference TRBV28 and TRBJ1-1, is DVKVTQSSRYLVKRTGEKVFLECVQDMDHENMFWYRQDPGLGLRLIYFSYDVKMKEKGDIPEGYSVSREKKERFSLILESASTNQTSMYLCASSSRRTPEAFFGQGTRLTVV.